This record concerns one T cell receptor (beta chain) sequence. No antigen is known for it. The entry originates in a study of early T cells in non-severe SARS-CoV-2 infection. Individual cDNA molecules each received unique molecular identifiers attached to them. Via MiXCR, TCRdb re-called the 5' RACE reads, giving one row per CDR3 protein. Counted here are approximately 60,000 distinct CDR3 sequences, approximately 9.2% occurring once; the ten biggest clones make up around 15%. The study's findings and limits: Missing private and CD4 specificities, VDJdb matching favored anti-spike CD8 responses.

The V gene lost 4 bases and the J gene lost 2 bases, with 9 bases spanning the gap. Per germline, CDR1 SGHNT and CDR2 YENEEA. The CDR3 totals 14 residues. This clonotype originated in an adult who was a healthcare worker with PCR-confirmed SARS-CoV-2 infection or an uninfected control (not recorded which). The chain joins TRBV11-3 to TRBJ2-1; TRBD2 is a possible D gene (6 bases). The input for sequencing was whole blood, taken at baseline. CDR3 sequence reads: CASSSGSPYNEQFF. The CDR3 bases are TGTGCCAGCAGCTCCGGGAGTCCCTACAATGAGCAGTTCTTC.